This T cell receptor beta chain stems from a study of neurological immune-mediated disorders. Every sequencing run gave over 170 million TCR-beta sequences, taken from 15-18 subjects. Via MiXCR, TCRdb re-called the 5' RACE reads, giving one row per CDR3 protein. The sample records 27,000 or so distinct CDR3 sequences, under 25% being singletons. V dropped 4 bases and J dropped 9; count of bases not matched to a gene: 6. The V gene's germline CDR1 is SQVTM and CDR2 ANQGSEA. The CDR3 is made up of 12 amino acids. There are many counts of this clonotype. The sample consisted of PBMCs. The receptor's source is a woman aged 55-70 years in good health. The rearrangement joins TRBV29-1 to TRBJ2-7; 10 nucleotides align to TRBD2. The CDR3, as DNA: TGCAGCGTTGCCGGACTAGCGGAGGTGCAGTACTTC. This codes for CSVAGLAEVQYF.